This paragraph reports one TCR beta chain. Germline CDR1 MNHEY, CDR2 SMNVEV (reference sequence). The CDR3 has 15 residues. V lost 7 bases and J lost 9, with 19 bases in between. Primers: 60 Vbeta forward and 13 Jbeta reverse. The data were produced by immunoSEQ multiplex PCR, yet TCRdb's version contains in-frame clones alone and is incomplete. The sample records about 160,000 clones, 82% being singletons. The data originate from a study of cytomegalovirus exposure and HLA in healthy donors. This clonotype originated in a girl aged 5 to 17 in good health and CMV-seropositive. Material: PBMCs. The chain links TRBV27 to TRBJ1-6, with a weak D call TRBD1 (5 bases). The DNA of the CDR3 is TGTGCCAGCACCTTAAATGGCGGGGGGATTTCACCCCTCCACTTT. It specifies CASTLNGGGISPLHF.